The clone carrying this TCR beta chain was observed a handful of times. Its antigen is currently unknown. This CDR3 region has 18 residues. The V gene's germline CDR1 is MGHRA and CDR2 YSYEKL. The ends were cut back, 4 bases at V and 1 base at J, with 22 bases in the middle. The data stem from a study of T cell repertoires in cytomegalovirus infection. Overall study: It can be stated that public TCR beta signatures indicated CMV infection as well as a matching HLA type. Findings and caveats of the study: HLA-C-restricted TCR beta clonotypes specific for CMV led the ex vivo response. CMV carriers having the relevant HLA were flagged by cumulative public TCR beta family frequency.

In TCRdb, the reads were re-called with MiXCR into one record per CDR3 protein. Seen here are hundreds of thousands of distinct CDR3 sequences, 25% to 30% observed once, and the top ten hold 20%. Sequencing was performed on cultured PBMCs, taken from culture after CMV antigen stimulation. J is TRBJ1-1 and V is TRBV4-1; D is unclear. This clonotype originated in a human donor in good health (CMV status not recorded). Some clones in this sample may be carry-over from other donors' samples. The DNA for the CDR3 is TGCGCCAGCAGCCCTCGTGGCGCCATCATACCCACGAACACTGAAGCTTTCTTT. Translation gives CASSPRGAIIPTNTEAFF.